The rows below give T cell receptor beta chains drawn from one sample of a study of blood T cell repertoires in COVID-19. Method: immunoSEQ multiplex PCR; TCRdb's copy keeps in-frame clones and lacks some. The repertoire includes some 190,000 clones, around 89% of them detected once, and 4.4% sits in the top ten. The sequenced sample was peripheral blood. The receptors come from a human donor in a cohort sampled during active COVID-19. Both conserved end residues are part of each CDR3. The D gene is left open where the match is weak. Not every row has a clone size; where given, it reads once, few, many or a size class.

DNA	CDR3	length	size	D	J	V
TGTGCCAGCAGCTTGTCTCCGGGACTAGCTCCCAATGAGCAGTTCTTC	CASSLSPGLAPNEQFF	16	-	TRBD2	TRBJ2-1	TRBV5-4
TGCAGCGCCCCCCGGGGAAGCCTAAGCTCCTACAATGAGCAGTTCTTC	CSAPRGSLSSYNEQFF	16	-	-	TRBJ2-1	TRBV29-1
TGTGCCAGCAGCTTAGGGCACTCTGGGGCCAACGTCCTGACTTTC	CASSLGHSGANVLTF	15	-	-	TRBJ2-6	TRBV7-9
TGTGCCAGCAGCCAAGCTCTCCAGCAGTACTTC	CASSQALQQYF	11	few	-	TRBJ2-7	TRBV6-5
TGTGCCAGCAGTTACGCCAGGGCGAACACTGAAGCTTTCTTT	CASSYARANTEAFF	14	-	-	TRBJ1-1	TRBV6-6
TGTGCCAGCAGCTTCTTTGGCGTCTTGTCGGCAGGGGTTCTTCGCGAGCAGTACTTC	CASSFFGVLSAGVLREQYF	19	-	-	TRBJ2-7	TRBV7-9
TGTGCCAGCAGCTCGGGACAGACCATCACAGATACGCAGTATTTT	CASSSGQTITDTQYF	15	-	TRBD1	TRBJ2-3	TRBV7-8
TGTGCCAGCGGGACACTACACAGCATGAACACTGAAGCTTTCTTT	CASGTLHSMNTEAFF	15	-	-	TRBJ1-1	TRBV28
TGTGCCTGGAGTGTACGCGGGGGTACTGAAGCTTTCTTT	CAWSVRGGTEAFF	13	-	-	TRBJ1-1	TRBV30
TGCGCCAGCAGCCCCGGACAGGGTAGGTACACTGAAGCTTTCTTT	CASSPGQGRYTEAFF	15	once	TRBD1	TRBJ1-1	TRBV5-1
TGCGCCAGCAGCTCGGGACAGGGGGCCTACGAGCAGTACTTC	CASSSGQGAYEQYF	14	-	TRBD1	TRBJ2-7	TRBV5-1
TGTGCCAGCAATCCTGACAGGAGCCAAGAGACCCAGTACTTC	CASNPDRSQETQYF	14	-	-	TRBJ2-5	TRBV2
TGTGCCAGCAGCGTAGGCGGGAGCCCCTCCTACAATGAGCAGTTCTTC	CASSVGGSPSYNEQFF	16	-	TRBD2	TRBJ2-1	TRBV9
TGTGCCAGCAGTCGGACAGGGAGGGAGACCGGGGAGCTGTTTTTT	CASSRTGRETGELFF	15	-	-	TRBJ2-2	TRBV6-5
TGTGCCAGCACGACTAGCGGCTCCTACGAGCAGTACTTC	CASTTSGSYEQYF	13	-	TRBD2	TRBJ2-7	TRBV18
TGTGCCAGCAGCTTAAACAACAGGGGGCGGACCGGGGAGCTGTTTTTT	CASSLNNRGRTGELFF	16	-	TRBD1	TRBJ2-2	TRBV11-1
TGTGCCAGCAGTGCAACAGGGGTTAGTGAAAAACTGTTTTTT	CASSATGVSEKLFF	14	-	TRBD1	TRBJ1-4	TRBV2
TGTGCCAGCAGCTTAGCCGGGGGGCCGACCCCCTACGAGCAGTACTTC	CASSLAGGPTPYEQYF	16	-	-	TRBJ2-7	TRBV7-2
TGTGCCAGCAGTTTATCGTCCCGGGACTTTAATTCACCCCTCCACTTT	CASSLSSRDFNSPLHF	16	-	-	TRBJ1-6	TRBV27
TGTGCCAGCAGCTCAGTACCCCCTGGAGCTTTCTTT	CASSSVPPGAFF	12	-	-	TRBJ1-1	TRBV28